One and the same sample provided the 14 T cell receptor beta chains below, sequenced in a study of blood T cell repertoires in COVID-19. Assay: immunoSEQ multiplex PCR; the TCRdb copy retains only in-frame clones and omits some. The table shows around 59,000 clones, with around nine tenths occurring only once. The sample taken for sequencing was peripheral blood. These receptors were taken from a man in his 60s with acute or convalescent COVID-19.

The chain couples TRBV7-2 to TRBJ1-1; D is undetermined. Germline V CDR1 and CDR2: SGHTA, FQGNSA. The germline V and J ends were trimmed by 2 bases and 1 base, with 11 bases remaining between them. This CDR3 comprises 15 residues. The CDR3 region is CASSLLRGRNTEAFF. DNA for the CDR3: TGTGCCAGCAGCTTACTCCGCGGTCGGAACACTGAAGCTTTCTTT.

CDR3 loop: CATRPRDSYNSPLHF. The CDR3 bases are TGTGCCACCCGACCCCGGGACAGCTATAATTCACCCCTCCACTTT. The rearrangement uses TRBV28 and TRBJ1-6; 7 positions agree with TRBD1. CDR1 and CDR2 (germline): MDHEN, SYDVKM. The ends lost 10 bases at V and 3 bases at J; junction bases unmatched: 9. The CDR3 sequence is 15 residues long.

CDR3 amino acids: CASSLTSSSADTQYF. The CDR3, as DNA: TGTGCCAGCAGCTTAACATCGTCCAGCGCAGATACGCAGTATTTT. The rearrangement joins TRBV7-3 to TRBJ2-3; D is ambiguous. This CDR3 region has 15 residues. V lost 0 bases and J lost 4, with 11 bases in between. CDR1 and CDR2 from the germline V gene are SGHTA and FQGTGA.

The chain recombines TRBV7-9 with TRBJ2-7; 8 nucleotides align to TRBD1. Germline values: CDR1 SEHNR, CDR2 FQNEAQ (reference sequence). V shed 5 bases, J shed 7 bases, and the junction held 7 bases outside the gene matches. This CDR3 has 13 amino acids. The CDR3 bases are TGTGCCAGCAGCCCCCGGACAGGGAAGGAGCAGTACTTC. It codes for CASSPRTGKEQYF.

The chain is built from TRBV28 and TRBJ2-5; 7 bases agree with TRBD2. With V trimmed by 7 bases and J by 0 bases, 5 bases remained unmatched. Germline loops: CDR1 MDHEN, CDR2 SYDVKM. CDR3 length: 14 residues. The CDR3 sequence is CASTSLADQETQYF. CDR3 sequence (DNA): TGTGCCAGCACGAGCCTAGCGGACCAAGAGACCCAGTACTTC.

The CDR3 sequence: CASSPGVGAISNQPQHF. The CDR3 DNA reads as TGCGCCAGCAGCCCAGGGGTAGGGGCTATTAGCAATCAGCCCCAGCATTTT. The rearrangement joins TRBV5-1 to TRBJ1-5; a possible D gene is TRBD1 (6 bases). Germline CDR1 is SGHRS and CDR2 is YFSETQ. V shed 4 bases and J shed 0 bases, with 17 bases lying between them. The CDR3 is made up of 17 amino acids.

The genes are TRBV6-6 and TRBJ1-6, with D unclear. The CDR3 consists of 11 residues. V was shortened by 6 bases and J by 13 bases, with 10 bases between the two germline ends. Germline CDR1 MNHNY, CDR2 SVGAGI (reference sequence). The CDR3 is CASSPGGPLHF. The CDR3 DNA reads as TGTGCCAGCAGCCCCGGAGGGCCCCTCCACTTT.

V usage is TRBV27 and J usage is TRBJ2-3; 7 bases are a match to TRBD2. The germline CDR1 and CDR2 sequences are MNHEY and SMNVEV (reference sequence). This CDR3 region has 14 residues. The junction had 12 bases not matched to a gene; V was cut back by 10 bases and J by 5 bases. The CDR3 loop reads CATKYAGAKDTQYF. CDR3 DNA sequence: TGTGCCACCAAATACGCGGGAGCGAAAGATACGCAGTATTTT.

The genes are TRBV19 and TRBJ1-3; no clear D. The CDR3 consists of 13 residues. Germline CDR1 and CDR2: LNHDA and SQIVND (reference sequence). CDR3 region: CAAAGIAGNTIYF. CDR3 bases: TGTGCTGCTGCGGGAATTGCTGGAAACACCATATATTTT.

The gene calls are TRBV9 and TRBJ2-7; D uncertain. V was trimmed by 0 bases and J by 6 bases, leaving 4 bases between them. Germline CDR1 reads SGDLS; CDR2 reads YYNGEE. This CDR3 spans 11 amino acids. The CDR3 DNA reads TGTGCCAGCAGCGTAGGGCTCGAGCAGTACTTC. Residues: CASSVGLEQYF.

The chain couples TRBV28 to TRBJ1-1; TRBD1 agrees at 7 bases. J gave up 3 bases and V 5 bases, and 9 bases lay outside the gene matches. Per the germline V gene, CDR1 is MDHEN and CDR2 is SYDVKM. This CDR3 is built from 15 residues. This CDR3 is CASSPSTGTYTEAFF. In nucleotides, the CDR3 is TGTGCCAGCAGTCCGTCGACAGGGACTTACACTGAAGCTTTCTTT.

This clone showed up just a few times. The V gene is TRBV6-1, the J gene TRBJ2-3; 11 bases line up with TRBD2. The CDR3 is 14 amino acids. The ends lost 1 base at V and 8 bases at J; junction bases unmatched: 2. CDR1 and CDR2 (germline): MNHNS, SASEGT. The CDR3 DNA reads TGTGCCAGCAGTGAAGTCCTAGCGGGGGGTACGCAGTATTTT. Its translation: CASSEVLAGGTQYF.

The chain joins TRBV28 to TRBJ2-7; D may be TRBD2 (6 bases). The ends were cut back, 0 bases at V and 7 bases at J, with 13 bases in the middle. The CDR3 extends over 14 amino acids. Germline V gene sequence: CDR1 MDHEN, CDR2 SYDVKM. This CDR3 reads CASSLWGGTKEQYF. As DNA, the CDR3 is TGTGCCAGCAGTTTATGGGGCGGGACGAAGGAGCAGTACTTC.

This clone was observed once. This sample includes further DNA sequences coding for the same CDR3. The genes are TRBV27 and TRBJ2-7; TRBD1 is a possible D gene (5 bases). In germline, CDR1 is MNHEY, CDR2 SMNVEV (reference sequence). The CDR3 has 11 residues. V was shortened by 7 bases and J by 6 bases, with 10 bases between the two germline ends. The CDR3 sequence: CASTRGVEQYF. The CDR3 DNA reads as TGTGCCAGCACAAGGGGCGTCGAGCAGTACTTC.